This TCR beta chain was recovered during a study of blood T cell repertoires in COVID-19. Background on the study: The analysed material was cDNA or gDNA that came from T cells, B-cell-depleted T cells, or PBMCs.

Under the authors' procedure: Estimation of nucleated cell counts relied on the amplification of reference gene primers. Data came from immunoSEQ multiplex PCR; TCRdb stores just in-frame clones and leaves some out. V and J calls and clone size come straight from that table; D and trimming were deduced from the DNA. This sample carries 180,000 or so clones, more than 70% of them seen once, and the ten largest clones take 6.2%. In germline, CDR1 is SGHRS, CDR2 YFSETQ. The length of the CDR3 is 15 residues. Trimming cost V 0 bases and J 9 bases, with 17 bases left between them. Participants, roughly 18 to 90 years old, spanned under 30 US areas. What the recovered Cohort 3 donors had was two negative PCRs, clearance, or symptom resolution.

What was sequenced was PBMCs or T cells enriched from blood (not recorded which). The TCR was taken from a man in his forties who had recovered from COVID-19. The chain combines TRBV5-1 with TRBJ2-3; tentative D call: TRBD1 (6 bases). The CDR3 bases are TGCGCCAGCAGCTTGGTAACCGGGACAATGTCGACGCAGTATTTT. Protein: CASSLVTGTMSTQYF.